This T cell receptor (beta chain) was identified during a study of CD8 T cells in Susac syndrome. In contrast to the negatively isolated CD8+ and CD4+ T cells, TEMRA cells were FACS-enriched. It was with random hexamers that about 0.45 to 1 ug RNA was reverse transcribed. TCRdb reprocessed the immunoSEQ multiplex PCR reads with MiXCR, giving one entry per CDR3 protein. Seen here are about 150,000 distinct CDR3 sequences, 95% to 97% observed once, and the top ten hold about 0.12%. The source of this sequence is a human donor with Susac syndrome. The sample was CD4+ T cells from PBMCs.

This CDR3 reads CASSRQGQSYNEQFF. CDR3 in DNA: TGTGCCAGCAGTCGGCAAGGACAGAGCTACAATGAGCAGTTCTTC. The chain has TRBV5-6 and TRBJ2-1; D perhaps matches TRBD1 (6 bases). Trimming left V 5 bases short and J 3 bases short, with 15 bases between. This CDR3 is built from 15 residues. Germline CDR1 reads SGHDT; CDR2 reads YYEEEE.